The rows below give T cell receptor beta chains drawn from one sample of a study of CD8 T cells in Susac syndrome. TCRdb called the immunoSEQ multiplex PCR reads again in MiXCR, with one record for every CDR3 protein. The table lists under 200,000 distinct CDR3 sequences, around 94% of them singletons. Sequencing input: CD4+ T cells from PBMCs. These TCRs come from a human donor with Susac syndrome. The CDR3 runs from the conserved cysteine through the conserved F or W. A D gene is named only where the DNA matches it firmly. Clone size, where shown, is once, few, many, or a class for clones that have expanded.

j_call cdr3_length d_call v_call clone_size cdr3_nt cdr3_aa
TRBJ1-5 12 . TRBV27 . TGTGCCAGCAGGCAGGGTAATCAGCCCCAGCATTTT CASRQGNQPQHF
TRBJ2-7 15 . TRBV18 . TGTGCCAGCTCACCCTACGGGGCAGGCTCCTACGAGCAGTACTTC CASSPYGAGSYEQYF
TRBJ1-1 12 TRBD1 TRBV29-1 . TGCAGCGTGCTGGGACAGGGGCCTGAAGCTTTCTTT CSVLGQGPEAFF
TRBJ2-2 12 . TRBV12-3/TRBV12-4 . TGTGCCAGCAGTCCTACAGGGTGGGGGCTGTTTTTT CASSPTGWGLFF
TRBJ2-1 15 . TRBV4-3 . TGCGCCAGCAGCCAAGATGAAGCCGCCTACAATGAGCAGTTCTTC CASSQDEAAYNEQFF
TRBJ1-4 12 . TRBV29-1 . TGCAGCGTTGAACGGCCAGGGGAAAAACTGTTTTTT CSVERPGEKLFF
TRBJ2-5 16 . TRBV15 . TGTGCCACCAGCAGAGTTGTGCAGGGGGGCGGTGAGACCCAGTACTTC CATSRVVQGGGETQYF
TRBJ1-1 15 . TRBV29-1 . TGCAGCGTTGAAAGGTTCCAGGGTTCGAACACTGAAGCTTTCTTT CSVERFQGSNTEAFF
TRBJ1-5 13 TRBD1 TRBV29-1 . TGCAGCGTTGGGGGGACAGGGGATCAGCCCCAGCATTTT CSVGGTGDQPQHF
TRBJ2-1 14 . TRBV5-8 . TGTGCCAGCAGCGGGGGCAGAGGGTACAATGAGCAGTTCTTC CASSGGRGYNEQFF
TRBJ2-3 14 . TRBV27 . TGTGCCAGCAGCTATACCCTTAGCACAGATACGCAGTATTTT CASSYTLSTDTQYF
TRBJ2-1 17 TRBD2 TRBV15 . TGTGCCACCAGCAGAGCCGCGGGGGGTCGGTCCTACAATGAGCAGTTCTTC CATSRAAGGRSYNEQFF
TRBJ2-3 15 . TRBV20-1 . TGCAGTGCTAGGAATAGGATTATTGGCACAGATACGCAGTATTTT CSARNRIIGTDTQYF
TRBJ1-1 14 . TRBV30 . TGTGCCTCTTCCGGAGCGTTCATCAACACTGAAGCTTTCTTT CASSGAFINTEAFF
TRBJ2-1 15 TRBD2 TRBV7-2 . TGTGCCAGCAGCCCCCCTAGCGGGGGGTACAATGAGCAGTTCTTC CASSPPSGGYNEQFF
TRBJ2-3 15 . TRBV20-1 . TGCAGTGCTAGAGTGGTAGTAGGCGCCCCAGATACGCAGTATTTT CSARVVVGAPDTQYF
TRBJ2-7 14 TRBD2 TRBV10-2 once TGCGCCAGCAGTGTAGAGCGGGGGTCCTACGAGCAGTACTTC CASSVERGSYEQYF
TRBJ2-3 15 TRBD2 TRBV12-5 . TGTGCTAGTGGTCCGGAGCGGGGGGGATCAGATACGCAGTATTTT CASGPERGGSDTQYF
TRBJ2-7 12 TRBD1 TRBV20-1 . TGCAGTGCTCGGACAGGGGCCTACGAGCAGTACTTC CSARTGAYEQYF
TRBJ1-2 14 . TRBV30 . TGTGCCTGGAGCCGCGGGGCGCTTAACTATGGCTACACCTTC CAWSRGALNYGYTF